This T cell receptor beta chain was found in a study of T cells in Graves' hyperthyroidism and ophthalmopathy. Diagnostic decisions used clinical symptoms, serum thyroxine and TRAb, thyroid ultrasound and orbital computed tomography. Ahead of any ophthalmopathy symptoms, the blood sample was obtained at the first diagnosis of hyperthyroidism. Study-level findings and limits: Also found in blood were most expanded thyroid clonotypes above 0.001.

This clonotype was counted many times. Its cognate antigen is unknown. Trimming removed 0 bases from V and 3 bases from J; junction bases left unmatched: 6. CDR1 is SGHRS, CDR2 YFSETQ, per germline. This CDR3 has 16 residues. There were TCR beta CDR3 regions amplified from RNA transcripts. During a first-round RT-PCR of the TCR CDR3, the HTBI primer set was used. TCRdb recomputed calls from the multiplex PCR reads with MiXCR, one row per CDR3 protein. The sample lists approximately 270,000 distinct CDR3 sequences, roughly 15% occurring once. The source of this sequence is a woman between 40 and 50 years old with Graves' hyperthyroidism that later progressed to Graves' ophthalmopathy. Sequencing was done on a sample of blood. V usage is TRBV5-1 and J usage is TRBJ1-1; 9 positions match TRBD1. The CDR3 DNA reads TGCGCCAGCAGCTTGGGGACCGGGACAGGGTACACTGAAGCTTTCTTT. Translating gives CASSLGTGTGYTEAFF.